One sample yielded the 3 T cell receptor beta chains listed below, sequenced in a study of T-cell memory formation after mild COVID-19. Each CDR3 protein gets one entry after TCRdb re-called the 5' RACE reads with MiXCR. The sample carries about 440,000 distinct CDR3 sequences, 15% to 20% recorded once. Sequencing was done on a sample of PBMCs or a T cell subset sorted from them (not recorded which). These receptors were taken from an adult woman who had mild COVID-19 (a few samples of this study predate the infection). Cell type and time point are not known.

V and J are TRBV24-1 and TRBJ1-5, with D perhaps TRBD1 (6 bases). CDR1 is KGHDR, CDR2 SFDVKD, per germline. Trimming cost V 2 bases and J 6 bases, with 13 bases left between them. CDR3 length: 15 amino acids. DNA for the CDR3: TGTGCCACCAGTGATTCTGGGGGCTTGGGTCAGCCCCAGCATTTT. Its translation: CATSDSGGLGQPQHF.

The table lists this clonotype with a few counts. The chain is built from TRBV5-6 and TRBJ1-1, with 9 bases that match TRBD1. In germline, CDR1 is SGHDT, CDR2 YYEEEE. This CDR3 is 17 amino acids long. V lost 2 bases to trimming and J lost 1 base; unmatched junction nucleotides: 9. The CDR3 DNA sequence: TGTGCCAGCAGCTTAGGCGGGACAGGGAGCCGGAACACTGAAGCTTTCTTT. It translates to CASSLGGTGSRNTEAFF.

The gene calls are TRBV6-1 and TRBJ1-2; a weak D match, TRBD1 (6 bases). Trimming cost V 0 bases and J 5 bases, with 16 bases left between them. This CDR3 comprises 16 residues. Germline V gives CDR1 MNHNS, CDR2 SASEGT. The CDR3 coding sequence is TGTGCCAGCAGTGAAGCGCTTCTAGGGGGAGGTTATGGCTACACCTTC. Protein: CASSEALLGGGYGYTF.